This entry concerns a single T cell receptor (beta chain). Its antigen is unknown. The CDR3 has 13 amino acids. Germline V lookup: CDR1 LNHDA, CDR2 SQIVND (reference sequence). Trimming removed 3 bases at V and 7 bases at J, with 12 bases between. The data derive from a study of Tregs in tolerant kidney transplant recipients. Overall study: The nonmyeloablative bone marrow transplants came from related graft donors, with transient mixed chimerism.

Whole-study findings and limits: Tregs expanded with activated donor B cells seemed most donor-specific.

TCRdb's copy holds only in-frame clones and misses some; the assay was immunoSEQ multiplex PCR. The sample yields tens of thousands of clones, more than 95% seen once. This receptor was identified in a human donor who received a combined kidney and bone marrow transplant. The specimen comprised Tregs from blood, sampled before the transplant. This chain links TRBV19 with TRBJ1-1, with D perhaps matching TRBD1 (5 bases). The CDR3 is CASSMAGSGEAFF. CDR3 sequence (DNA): TGTGCCAGTAGTATGGCAGGGTCCGGTGAAGCTTTCTTT.